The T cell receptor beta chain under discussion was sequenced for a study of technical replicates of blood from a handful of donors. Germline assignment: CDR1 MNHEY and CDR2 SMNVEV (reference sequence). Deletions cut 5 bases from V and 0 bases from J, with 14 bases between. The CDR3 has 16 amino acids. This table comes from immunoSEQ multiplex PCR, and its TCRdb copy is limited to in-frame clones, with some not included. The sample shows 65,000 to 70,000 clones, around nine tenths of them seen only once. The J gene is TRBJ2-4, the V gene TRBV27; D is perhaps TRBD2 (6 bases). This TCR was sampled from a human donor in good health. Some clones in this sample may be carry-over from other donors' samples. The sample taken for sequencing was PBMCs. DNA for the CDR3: TGTGCCAGCAGTCCGGACTCGGGAGTAGCCAAAAACATTCAGTACTTC. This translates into CASSPDSGVAKNIQYF.